Listed here are 29 T cell receptor beta chains from one sample, sequenced in a study of OX40 agonist ivuxolimab in advanced cancers. Assay used: immunoSEQ multiplex PCR; TCRdb lists only in-frame clones, some missing. The sample includes tens of thousands of clones, 87% seen only once; the top ten take 2.5% to 3%. The material sequenced was CD4+ or CD8+ T cells sorted from blood, taken in a trial of the OX40 agonist ivuxolimab. The receptors originated from an adult with an advanced solid tumor such as melanoma, head and neck, liver or kidney cancer.

This rearrangement joins TRBV19 to TRBJ2-7; 10 nucleotides match TRBD2. V shed 1 base and J 4 bases; nucleotides not matched to a gene: 7. This CDR3 spans 16 amino acids. From germline, CDR1 is LNHDA and CDR2 SQIVND (reference sequence). As DNA, the CDR3 is TGTGCCAGTAGTATAGTGGCTAGCGGGAGAGGGTACGAGCAGTACTTC. The encoded protein is CASSIVASGRGYEQYF.

The chain is built from TRBV7-3 and TRBJ2-7; no definite D call. The ends were cut back, 4 bases at V and 7 bases at J, with 11 bases in the middle. This CDR3 contains 12 residues. The germline CDR1 and CDR2 sequences are SGHTA and FQGTGA. The DNA for the CDR3 is TGTGCCAGCAGCTCCGCTATGCAGGAGCAGTACTTC. It encodes CASSSAMQEQYF.

The V call is TRBV7-3, the J call TRBJ2-5; TRBD1 matches at 7 bases. The CDR3 has 14 residues. With 4 bases clipped from V and 5 bases from J, the junction kept 7 bases outside the gene matches. Germline V lookup: CDR1 SGHTA, CDR2 FQGTGA. In DNA, the CDR3 is TGTGCCAGCAGCTCTCGACAGGGTTCGGAGACCCAGTACTTC. Translated: CASSSRQGSETQYF.

In this sample, this clone turned up a few times. The chain is built from TRBV10-1 and TRBJ1-2, with 7 bases aligning to TRBD1. CDR1 WNHNN and CDR2 SYGVQD come from the germline V gene (reference sequence). The J segment lost 7 bases and the V segment lost 5 bases, leaving 10 bases of the junction unmatched. The length of the CDR3 is 14 residues. The CDR3 protein is CASSPLDRVGGYTF. The CDR3 coding sequence is TGCGCCAGCAGTCCCCTCGACAGGGTCGGTGGCTACACCTTC.

The CDR3 DNA reads as TGCGCCAGCAGTGCTCAGGGACACATTCAGTACTTC. Encoded protein: CASSAQGHIQYF. The V call is TRBV10-2, the J call TRBJ2-4; D may correspond to TRBD1 or TRBD2 (5 bases each). V gave up 4 bases and J gave up 8 bases, with 9 bases separating them. From germline, CDR1 is WSHSY and CDR2 SAAADI. This CDR3 has 12 residues.

In this sample, this clone turned up once. This chain uses TRBV11-3 with TRBJ2-6; D is undetermined. Germline V CDR1 and CDR2: SGHNT, YENEEA. The ends were cut back, 0 bases at V and 2 bases at J, with 17 bases in the middle. The CDR3 runs to 19 residues. The CDR3 nucleotides are TGTGCCAGCAGCTTAGAATCTGGGTGGGATCTGACTGGGGCCAACGTCCTGACTTTC. Its protein is CASSLESGWDLTGANVLTF. Full variable domain (missing parts from reference TRBV11-3 and TRBJ2-6): EAGVVQSPRYKIIEKKQPVAFWCNPISGHNTLYWYLQNLGQGPELLIRYENEEAVDDSQLPKDRFSAERLKGVDSTLKIQPAELGDSAVYLCASSLESGWDLTGANVLTFGAGSRLTVL.

The CDR3 is CASSTTGQGNQPQHF. Written as DNA, the CDR3 is TGTGCCAGCAGTACTACCGGACAGGGTAATCAGCCCCAGCATTTT. The chain joins TRBV6-5 to TRBJ1-5; 8 bases align to TRBD1. The CDR3 is 15 residues long. Germline CDR1 is MNHEY and CDR2 is SVGAGI. The V and J ends lost 5 bases and 4 bases, in that order; junction bases with no gene match: 7.

The chain joins TRBV19 to TRBJ2-7; 8 nucleotides align to TRBD2. CDR1 LNHDA and CDR2 SQIVND come from the germline V gene (reference sequence). The CDR3 extends over 13 amino acids. V trimming: 6 bases; J trimming: 3 bases; junction bases outside the gene matches: 4. CDR3 sequence reads: CASRNSGNYEQYF. The CDR3 DNA sequence: TGTGCCAGTAGGAATAGCGGGAACTACGAGCAGTACTTC.

The CDR3 DNA reads TGTGCCAGCAGCTTAGCGGGTAGCCATGAGCAGTTCTTC. This encodes CASSLAGSHEQFF. The chain couples TRBV7-3 to TRBJ2-1, with D tentatively TRBD2 (5 bases). This CDR3 has 13 residues. Trimming cost V 2 bases and J 8 bases, with 10 bases left between them. Germline V gene lookup returns CDR1 SGHTA and CDR2 FQGTGA.

The CDR3 bases are TGTGCCAGCAGCTTAGGGGGAGGGGGGTCCTACGAGCAGTACTTC. This sequence encodes CASSLGGGGSYEQYF. The chain combines TRBV7-6 with TRBJ2-7; the D gene is possibly TRBD2 (7 bases). The CDR3 is 15 amino acids. V lost 1 base and J 1 base, leaving 11 bases between the germline ends. Per germline, CDR1 SGHVS and CDR2 FNYEAQ.

The genes are TRBV27 and TRBJ2-7; 8 positions agree with TRBD1. Germline V gene data show CDR1 as MNHEY and CDR2 as SMNVEV (reference sequence). This CDR3 is 13 amino acids long. V lost 4 bases to trimming and J lost 7 bases; unmatched junction nucleotides: 6. The CDR3 region is CASSWQGAREQYF. CDR3 in DNA: TGTGCCAGCAGTTGGCAGGGGGCGAGGGAGCAGTACTTC.

The chain combines TRBV7-8 with TRBJ1-1; TRBD1 matches at 8 bases. The germline CDR1 and CDR2 sequences are SGHVS and FQNEAQ. Trimming at V came to 5 bases and at J to 2 bases, leaving 7 bases not matched to a gene. This CDR3 is 15 amino acids long. Here the CDR3 reads CASSRQGSTNTEAFF. The DNA of the CDR3 is TGTGCCAGCAGCCGACAGGGGTCAACAAACACTGAAGCTTTCTTT.

V usage is TRBV10-3 and J usage is TRBJ1-1; 7 bases are shared with TRBD1. The germline V gene has CDR1 ENHRY and CDR2 SYGVKD. CDR3 length: 14 residues. The V segment lost 2 bases and the J segment 10 bases; nucleotides outside the gene matches: 10. The CDR3 here is CAISEENRGGGAFF. The CDR3 DNA sequence: TGTGCCATCAGTGAGGAAAACAGGGGTGGGGGAGCTTTCTTT.

This clone was recorded only once. The V gene is TRBV7-2, the J gene TRBJ1-3; D possibly corresponds to TRBD1 (5 bases). CDR1 and CDR2 from the germline V gene are SGHTA and FQGNSA. The CDR3 sequence is 17 residues long. V was shortened by 2 bases and J by 4 bases, with 18 bases between the two germline ends. The chain's CDR3 is CASSLLAGGLRGNTIYF. CDR3 bases: TGTGCCAGCAGCTTATTGGCCGGGGGGTTGAGAGGAAACACCATATATTTT.

The chain is built from TRBV7-9 and TRBJ1-4; TRBD1 matches 8 bases. Per the germline V gene, CDR1 is SEHNR and CDR2 is FQNEAQ (reference sequence). This CDR3 contains 15 residues. J lost 4 bases, V lost 5 bases, and 6 bases had no gene match. CDR3 loop: CASSPGQGRNEKLFF. CDR3 bases: TGTGCCAGCAGCCCTGGACAGGGCCGTAATGAAAAACTGTTTTTT.

V usage is TRBV9 and J usage is TRBJ2-7, with D tentatively TRBD1 (5 bases). Germline V gene lookup returns CDR1 SGDLS and CDR2 YYNGEE. The CDR3 spans 15 residues. V lost 4 bases to trimming and J lost 3 bases, with 17 bases between them. CDR3 DNA: TGTGCCAGCAGCCCCCACCCAGGGTTGGGCTACGAGCAGTACTTC. This sequence encodes CASSPHPGLGYEQYF.

The DNA of the CDR3 is TGTGCCAGCAGCCCGGGAGCCGGGACACAGTACGAGCAGTACTTC. It yields the protein CASSPGAGTQYEQYF. The chain combines TRBV11-2 with TRBJ2-5; D may correspond to TRBD1 or TRBD2 (6 bases each). The J call is uncertain, as TRBJ2-7 better fits the DNA end. CDR1 and CDR2 (germline): SGHAT, FQNNGV. The CDR3 sequence is 15 residues long.

The J gene is TRBJ2-7, the V gene TRBV7-3; the D gene is possibly TRBD1 (6 bases). The germline V gene has CDR1 SGHTA and CDR2 FQGTGA. V lost 2 bases and J 2 bases, leaving 13 bases between the germline ends. This CDR3 has 15 amino acids. The CDR3 spells CASSLDWSGAYEQYF. Here the CDR3 DNA reads TGTGCCAGCAGCTTAGATTGGTCAGGGGCCTACGAGCAGTACTTC.

This clone was seen a single time. This chain links TRBV6-5 with TRBJ1-2, with a weak D call TRBD1 (5 bases). CDR1 and CDR2 (germline): MNHEY, SVGAGI. The CDR3 loop spans 13 amino acids. V gave up 6 bases and J gave up 8 bases, with 16 bases separating them. This CDR3 reads CASSLPGGSGYTF. The DNA for the CDR3 is TGTGCCAGCAGCCTCCCGGGGGGGAGCGGCTACACCTTC.

V and J are TRBV9 and TRBJ2-7; D gene unclear. V lost 0 bases, J lost 5 bases, and 12 bases lay in between. CDR1 is SGDLS and CDR2 is YYNGEE in the germline V gene. The CDR3 runs 14 residues. The CDR3 DNA reads as TGTGCCAGCAGCGTAGACCCGGTGCCCCACGAGCAGTACTTC. It codes for CASSVDPVPHEQYF.

The V gene is TRBV5-1, the J gene TRBJ2-7; 8 nucleotides match TRBD1. Germline V gives CDR1 SGHRS, CDR2 YFSETQ. V dropped 4 bases and J dropped 2; count of bases not matched to a gene: 8. The CDR3 is made up of 15 amino acids. The CDR3 DNA sequence: TGCGCCAGCAGCGTCACAGGGGGGAGAACCTACGAGCAGTACTTC. Translation gives CASSVTGGRTYEQYF.

V is TRBV5-6 and J is TRBJ1-5; D gene unclear. Trimming removed 0 bases from V and 5 bases from J, with 6 bases in between. The CDR3 runs to 13 residues. Per the germline V gene, CDR1 is SGHDT and CDR2 is YYEEEE. CDR3 sequence: CASSLERDQPQHF. Written as DNA, the CDR3 is TGTGCCAGCAGCTTGGAGCGAGATCAGCCCCAGCATTTT.

The table lists this clone with a count of one. The rearrangement uses TRBV7-6 and TRBJ2-7; D possibly matches TRBD1 or TRBD2 (6 bases each). Per the germline V gene, CDR1 is SGHVS and CDR2 is FNYEAQ. V was shortened by 5 bases and J by 7 bases, with 12 bases between the two germline ends. CDR3 length: 12 amino acids. This CDR3 is CASSLTGGEQYF. CDR3 in DNA: TGTGCCAGCAGCCTGACAGGAGGGGAGCAGTACTTC.

The chain employs TRBV27 and TRBJ1-6; no firm D call. The V gene's germline CDR1 is MNHEY and CDR2 SMNVEV (reference sequence). The CDR3 spans 14 residues. V was clipped by 10 bases and J by 0 bases, with 10 bases between them. CDR3 sequence reads: CATRESSYNSPLHF. As DNA, the CDR3 is TGTGCCACCCGGGAGTCCTCCTATAATTCACCCCTCCACTTT.

This clone was observed a few times. The rearrangement uses TRBV30 and TRBJ1-5, with 9 bases that match TRBD1. Trimming cost V 1 base and J 0 bases; bases outside gene matches: 10. CDR1 and CDR2 (germline): GTSNPN, SVGIG (reference sequence). This CDR3 is 18 amino acids long. The CDR3, as DNA: TGTGCCTGGAGTGAAACCGGACAGGGGACCTATAGCAATCAGCCCCAGCATTTT. Its protein product is CAWSETGQGTYSNQPQHF.

The genes are TRBV7-6 and TRBJ2-1; TRBD2 matches 10 bases. The CDR3 totals 19 residues. J was trimmed by 1 base and V by 1 base; bases with no gene match: 10. CDR1 is SGHVS and CDR2 is FNYEAQ in the germline V gene. The CDR3 sequence: CASSLGISGGPVSYNEQFF. The CDR3 DNA reads as TGTGCCAGCAGCTTAGGAATTAGCGGGGGGCCTGTATCCTACAATGAGCAGTTCTTC. Full variable domain (outside the CDR3, taken from reference TRBV7-6 and TRBJ2-1): GAGVSQSPRYKVTKRGQDVALRCDPISGHVSLYWYRQALGQGPEFLTYFNYEAQQDKSGLPNDRFSAERPEGSISTLTIQRTEQRDSAMYRCASSLGISGGPVSYNEQFFGPGTRLTVL.

V and J are TRBV7-8 and TRBJ1-3; D unclear. Looked up from germline, CDR1 is SGHVS and CDR2 is FQNEAQ. The CDR3 consists of 12 residues. V lost 1 base, J lost 7 bases, and 5 bases lay in between. CDR3 sequence: CASSLESNTIYF. The CDR3, as DNA: TGTGCCAGCAGCTTAGAGTCGAACACCATATATTTT.

V gene TRBV27 combines with J gene TRBJ2-3, with TRBD1 matching over 9 bases. Trimming cost V 0 bases and J 6 bases; bases outside gene matches: 4. This CDR3 is 15 amino acids long. Germline V lookup: CDR1 MNHEY, CDR2 SMNVEV (reference sequence). The CDR3 nucleotides are TGTGCCAGCAGTTTATCGACAGGGGGATCGGATACGCAGTATTTT. Its translation: CASSLSTGGSDTQYF.

The count of this clone is one. The V gene is TRBV7-8, the J gene TRBJ2-3; 10 bases fit TRBD1. Germline values: CDR1 SGHVS, CDR2 FQNEAQ. V lost 6 bases and J lost 4; bases outside the gene matches: 7. The CDR3 loop spans 15 amino acids. CDR3 protein: CASSFQTGGPDTQYF. CDR3 bases: TGTGCCAGCAGTTTCCAGACAGGGGGCCCAGATACGCAGTATTTT.